This T cell receptor (beta chain) was profiled in a study of vaccination effects on CD4 cells after COVID-19. Study-level information: Post-vaccine specimens were collected at a median of 72 days following the second dose. Study-wide points: Researchers report that only 1 of 255 vaccine-induced clones in healthy vaccinees cross-reacted with common cold coronaviruses.

Here immunoSEQ multiplex PCR was the method, and the copy in TCRdb shows in-frame clones only, minus some. The table lists tens of thousands of clones, approximately 73% of them singletons. With 10 days of culture completed, CD4+ T cells were isolated. Each participant was given two doses of one vaccine (BNT162b2 or mRNA-1273). The vaccine recipients had no prior SARS-CoV-2 infection, with negative nucleocapsid antibodies. The CDR3 runs 14 residues. Trimming cost V 3 bases and J 0 bases, with 9 bases left between them. Germline V lookup: CDR1 DFQATT, CDR2 SNEGSKA (reference sequence). For this clone: Its target is unknown.

The chain joins TRBV20-1 to TRBJ1-3; D remains ambiguous. Sequenced material: CD4+ T cells from PBMCs cultured without peptide, taken after COVID-19 vaccination. The clonotype originates from a human donor who received a COVID-19 vaccine. CDR3 bases: TGCAGTGCTAGTCTCGGGAGCTCTGGAAACACCATATATTTT. This codes for CSASLGSSGNTIYF.